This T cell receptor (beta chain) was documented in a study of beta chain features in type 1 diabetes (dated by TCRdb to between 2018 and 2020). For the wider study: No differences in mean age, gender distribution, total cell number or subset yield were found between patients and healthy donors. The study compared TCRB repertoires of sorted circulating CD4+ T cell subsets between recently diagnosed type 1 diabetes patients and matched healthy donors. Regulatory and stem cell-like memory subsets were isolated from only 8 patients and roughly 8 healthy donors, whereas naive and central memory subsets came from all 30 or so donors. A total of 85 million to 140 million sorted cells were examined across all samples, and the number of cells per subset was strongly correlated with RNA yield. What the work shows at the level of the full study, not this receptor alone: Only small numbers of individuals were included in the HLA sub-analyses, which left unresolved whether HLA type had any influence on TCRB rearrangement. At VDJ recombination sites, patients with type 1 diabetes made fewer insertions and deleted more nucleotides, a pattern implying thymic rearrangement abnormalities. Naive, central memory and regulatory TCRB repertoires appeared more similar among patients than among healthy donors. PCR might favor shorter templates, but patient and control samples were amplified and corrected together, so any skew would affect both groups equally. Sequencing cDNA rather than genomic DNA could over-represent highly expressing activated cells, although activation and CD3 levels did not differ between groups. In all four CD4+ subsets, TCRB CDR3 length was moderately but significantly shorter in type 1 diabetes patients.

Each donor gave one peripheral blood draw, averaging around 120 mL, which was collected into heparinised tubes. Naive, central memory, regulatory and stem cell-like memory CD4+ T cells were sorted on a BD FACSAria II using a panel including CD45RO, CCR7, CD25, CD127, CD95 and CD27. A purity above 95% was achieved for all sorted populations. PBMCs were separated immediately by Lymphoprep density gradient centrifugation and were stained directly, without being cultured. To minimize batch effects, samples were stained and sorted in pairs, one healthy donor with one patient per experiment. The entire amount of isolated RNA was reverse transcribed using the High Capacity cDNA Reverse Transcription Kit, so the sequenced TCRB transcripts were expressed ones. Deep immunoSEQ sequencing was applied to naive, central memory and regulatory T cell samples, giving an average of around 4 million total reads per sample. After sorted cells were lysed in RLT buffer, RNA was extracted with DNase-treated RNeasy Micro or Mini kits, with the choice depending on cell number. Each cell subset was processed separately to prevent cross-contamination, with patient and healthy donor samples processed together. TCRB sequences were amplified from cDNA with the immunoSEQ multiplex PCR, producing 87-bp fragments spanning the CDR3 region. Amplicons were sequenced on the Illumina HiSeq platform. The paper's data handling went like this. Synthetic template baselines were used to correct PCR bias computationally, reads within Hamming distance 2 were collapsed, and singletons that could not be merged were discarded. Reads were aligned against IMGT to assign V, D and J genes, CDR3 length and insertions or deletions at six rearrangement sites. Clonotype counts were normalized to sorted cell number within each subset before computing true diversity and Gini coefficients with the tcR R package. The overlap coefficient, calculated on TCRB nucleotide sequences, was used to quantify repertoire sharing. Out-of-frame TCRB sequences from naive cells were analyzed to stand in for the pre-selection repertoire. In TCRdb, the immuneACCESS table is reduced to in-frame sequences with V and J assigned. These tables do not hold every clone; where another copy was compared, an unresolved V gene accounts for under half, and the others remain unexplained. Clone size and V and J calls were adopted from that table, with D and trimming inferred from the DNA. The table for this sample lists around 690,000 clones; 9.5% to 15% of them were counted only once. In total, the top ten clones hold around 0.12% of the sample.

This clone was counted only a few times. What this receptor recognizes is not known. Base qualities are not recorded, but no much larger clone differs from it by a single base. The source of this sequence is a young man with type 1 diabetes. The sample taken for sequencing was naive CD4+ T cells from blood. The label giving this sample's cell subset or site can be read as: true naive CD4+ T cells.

The encoded CDR3 is CASSLADTQYF. The DNA sequence reads TGTGCCAGCAGCTTAGCCGATACGCAGTATTTT. The V and J genes are TRBV11-3 and TRBJ2-3, with no confident D gene call. A distance of 2 bases separates the germline ends of V and J, which lose 1 base and 6 bases respectively. Including the terminal cysteine and phenylalanine, the CDR3 comprises 11 residues. The entry retains the CDR3 DNA only, 33 bases that are in frame from base 1. The germline V gene sets CDR1 to SGHNT and CDR2 to YENEEA. Reference TRBV11-3 and TRBJ2-3 proteins supply the regions before and after the CDR3; the full variable domain is: EAGVVQSPRYKIIEKKQPVAFWCNPISGHNTLYWYLQNLGQGPELLIRYENEEAVDDSQLPKDRFSAERLKGVDSTLKIQPAELGDSAVYLCASSLADTQYFGPGTRLTVL.